This T cell receptor (beta chain) originates from a study of T cells in Graves' hyperthyroidism and ophthalmopathy. This clonotype was detected ten times or more. RNA transcripts served as the template for amplifying TCR beta CDR3 regions. The HTBI primer set was used in a first-round RT-PCR of the TCR CDR3. TCRdb reprocessed the multiplex PCR reads via MiXCR and lists one record per CDR3 protein. The sample gives approximately 620,000 distinct CDR3 sequences, around 15% of which show up once; roughly 3.4% is in the top ten. This CDR3 has 10 amino acids. Trimming cost V 3 bases and J 3 bases, with 2 bases left between them. The germline V gene encodes CDR1 DFQATT and CDR2 SNEGSKA (reference sequence).

The rearrangement uses TRBV20-1 and TRBJ2-5; D is ambiguous. This clonotype was sampled from a middle-aged woman with Graves' ophthalmopathy. Input material: blood. CDR3 amino acids: CSARKETQYF. The CDR3 bases are TGCAGTGCTAGGAAAGAGACCCAGTACTTC.